This is a list of T cell receptor beta chains from one sample in a study of T cells after posttransplantation cyclophosphamide. Method: immunoSEQ multiplex PCR; TCRdb's copy keeps in-frame clones and lacks some. Listed for the sample are thousands of clones, none seen a single time. The material sequenced was PBMCs, taken after allogeneic stem cell transplant with posttransplant cyclophosphamide. These TCRs come from a male patient in his late teens or twenties who received an allogeneic stem cell transplant from an unrelated donor, was CMV-positive, and had acute and chronic GVHD. Some T cells may have originated in the graft donor. Each CDR3 is given without its conserved first and last residue. A D gene is named only where the DNA matches it firmly. Clone sizes are shown as once, few, many or a size class.

many	-	TRBV4-2	ASSQERRGAWGYT
many	-	TRBV15	ATSSGGSGNTIY
many	-	TRBV10-2	ASSEFRVNQPQH
many	-	TRBV30	ACRTDTEQY
many	TRBD1	TRBV30	AWSPATGEKLF
many	-	TRBV7-9	ASSPDREVKF
many	-	TRBV13	ASSPTRNSGNTIY
many	-	TRBV18	ASSPNSGGLTYEQY
many	TRBD1	TRBV2	ASSGQGAGEQF
many	TRBD2	TRBV2	ASSEEAGYYNEQF
many	TRBD1	TRBV28	ASRSGQAPI
many	TRBD1	TRBV14	ASSQEKGQESPLH
many	TRBD2	TRBV29-1	SVEERVAGREQY
medium-sized	TRBD1	TRBV27	ATGAWGQWREKLF
many	-	TRBV5-1	ASSLVPGEGPGGYT
many	-	TRBV7-8	ASSLGLGRTGLANYGYT
many	TRBD1	TRBV4-3	ASSQLAGGFGIQF
medium-sized	TRBD1	TRBV4-1	ASSRTGQGFEAF
many	TRBD1	TRBV9	ASSATGDQPQH
many	TRBD1	TRBV4-3	ASSQDRGQIEQY
medium-sized	-	TRBV14	ASSAQGIWISPLH
many	-	TRBV5-1	ASSLMGANYGYT
many	TRBD1	TRBV7-3	ASSSNTGESAEAF
many	-	TRBV5-1	ASSFRVNTEAF
many	TRBD1	TRBV5-1	ASSSGGFGYT
many	-	TRBV15	ATSRGGNYYEQY
many	TRBD1	TRBV6-1	ASSIAGQSNQPQH
many	TRBD1	TRBV28	ASSLGTGSGRGYT
many	TRBD1	TRBV5-1	ASSLQGAIYNSPLH
many	-	TRBV5-1	ASSLAAGRDTEAF
many	-	TRBV5-1	ASSRERRGSDTQY
many	TRBD1	TRBV7-6	ASSLRGTGAKTGELF
medium-sized	TRBD1	TRBV7-3	ASSLSTGSLGNEQF
many	-	TRBV5-6	ASSLASDTIY
many	-	TRBV5-1	ASSLDRGSNTEAF
many	TRBD2	TRBV5-6	ASSLALAGDTQY
medium-sized	-	TRBV11-2	ASSYGQNNSPLH
many	-	TRBV4-2	ASSQDGVGSTEAF
many	TRBD1	TRBV6-6	ASSYKGQGSDTQY